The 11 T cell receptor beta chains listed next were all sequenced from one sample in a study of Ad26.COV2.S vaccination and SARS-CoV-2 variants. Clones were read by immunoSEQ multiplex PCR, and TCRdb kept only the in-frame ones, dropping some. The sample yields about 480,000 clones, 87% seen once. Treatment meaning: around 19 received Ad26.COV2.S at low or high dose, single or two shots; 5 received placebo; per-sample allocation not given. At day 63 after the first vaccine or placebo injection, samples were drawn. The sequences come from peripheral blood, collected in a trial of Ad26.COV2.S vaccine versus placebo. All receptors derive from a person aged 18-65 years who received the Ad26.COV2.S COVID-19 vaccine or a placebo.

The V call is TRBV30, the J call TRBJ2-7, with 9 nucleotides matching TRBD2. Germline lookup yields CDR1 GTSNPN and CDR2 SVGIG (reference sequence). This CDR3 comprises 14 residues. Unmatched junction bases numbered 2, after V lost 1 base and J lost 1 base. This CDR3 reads CAWSDLAGSYEQYF. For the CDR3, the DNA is TGTGCCTGGAGTGACCTAGCGGGATCCTACGAGCAGTACTTC.

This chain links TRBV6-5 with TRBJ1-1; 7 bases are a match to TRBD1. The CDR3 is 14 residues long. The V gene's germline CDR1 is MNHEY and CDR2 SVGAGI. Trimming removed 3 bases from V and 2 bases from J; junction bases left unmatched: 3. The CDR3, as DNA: TGTGCCAGCAGTTATGACAGGGAAAACACTGAAGCTTTCTTT. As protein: CASSYDRENTEAFF.

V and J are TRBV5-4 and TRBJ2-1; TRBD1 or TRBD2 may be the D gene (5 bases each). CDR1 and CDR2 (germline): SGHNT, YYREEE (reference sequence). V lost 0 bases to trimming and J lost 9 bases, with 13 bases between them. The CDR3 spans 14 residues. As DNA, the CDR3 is TGTGCCAGCAGCTTGGGGGGGACGATCGCTGAGCAGTTCTTC. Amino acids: CASSLGGTIAEQFF.

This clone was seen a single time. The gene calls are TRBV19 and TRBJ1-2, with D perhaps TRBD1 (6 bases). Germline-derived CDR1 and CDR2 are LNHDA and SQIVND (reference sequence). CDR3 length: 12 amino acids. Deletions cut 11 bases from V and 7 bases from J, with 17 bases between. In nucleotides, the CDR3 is TGTGCCGGACAGTGGGCCGGGGGTGGCTACACCTTC. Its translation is CAGQWAGGGYTF.

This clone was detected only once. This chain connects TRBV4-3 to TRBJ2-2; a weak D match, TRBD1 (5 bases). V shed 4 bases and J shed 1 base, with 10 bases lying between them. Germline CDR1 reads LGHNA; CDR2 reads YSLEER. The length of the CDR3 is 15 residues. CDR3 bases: TGCGCCAGCAGCCCCATCGGACAGAACACCGGGGAGCTGTTTTTT. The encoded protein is CASSPIGQNTGELFF.

The CDR3 sequence is CATSRALAQKTQYF. CDR3 coding DNA: TGTGCCACCAGCAGAGCTCTAGCTCAGAAGACCCAGTACTTC. V usage is TRBV15 and J usage is TRBJ2-5; D is perhaps TRBD2 (5 bases). The CDR3 is made up of 14 amino acids. Trimming cost V 1 base and J 6 bases, with 12 bases left between them. CDR1 is LNHNV and CDR2 is YYDKDF in the germline V gene (reference sequence).

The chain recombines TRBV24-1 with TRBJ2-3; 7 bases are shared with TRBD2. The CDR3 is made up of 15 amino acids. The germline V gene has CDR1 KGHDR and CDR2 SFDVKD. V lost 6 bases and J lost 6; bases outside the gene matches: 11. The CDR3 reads CATSPPAGYRDTQYF. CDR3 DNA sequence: TGTGCCACCAGTCCCCCAGCGGGATATCGTGATACGCAGTATTTT.

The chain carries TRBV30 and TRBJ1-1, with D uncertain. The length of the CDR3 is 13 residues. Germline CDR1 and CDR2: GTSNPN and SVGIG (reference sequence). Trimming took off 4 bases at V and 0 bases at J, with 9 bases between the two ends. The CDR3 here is CAWKPALNTEAFF. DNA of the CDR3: TGTGCCTGGAAACCAGCTCTGAACACTGAAGCTTTCTTT.

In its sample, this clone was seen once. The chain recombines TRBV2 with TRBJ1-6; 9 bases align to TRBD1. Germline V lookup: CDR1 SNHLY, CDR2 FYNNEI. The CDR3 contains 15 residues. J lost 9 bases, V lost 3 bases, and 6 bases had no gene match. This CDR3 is CASSDRQGEGSPLHF. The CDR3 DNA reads TGTGCCAGCAGTGACAGACAGGGGGAGGGTTCACCCCTCCACTTT.

CDR3 DNA: TGTGCCAGCAGAGCGCGGGTGGTGGCGGGTTATTATCAGCCCCAGCATTTT. The encoded protein is CASRARVVAGYYQPQHF. The genes are TRBV16 and TRBJ1-5; D remains unclear. CDR1 and CDR2 from the germline V gene are KGHSY and FQNENV. With 6 bases removed from V and 5 bases from J, the gap between germline ends came to 23 bases. The CDR3 has 17 amino acids.

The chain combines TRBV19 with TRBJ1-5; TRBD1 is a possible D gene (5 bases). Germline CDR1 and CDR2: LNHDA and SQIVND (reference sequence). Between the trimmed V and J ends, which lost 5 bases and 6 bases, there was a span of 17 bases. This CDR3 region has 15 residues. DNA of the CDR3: TGTGCCAGTAGTGGATGGGGAGGGGCTGGTCAGCCCCAGCATTTT. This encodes CASSGWGGAGQPQHF.